The T cell receptor (beta chain) under discussion was sequenced for a study of OX40 agonist ivuxolimab in advanced cancers. Across the whole study: Ivuxolimab, an agonistic anti-OX40 (CD134) antibody, was given to patients. Broader study findings: At 0.1 to 3.0 mg/kg, clonal expansion of CD4+ and CD8+ blood T cells had occurred by week 6.

A few counts support this clone. Its antigen is undetermined. Exclusion of a patient followed from autoimmune disease history or systemic immunosuppression. CDR1 is GTSNPN, CDR2 SVGIG, per germline (reference sequence). V shed 8 bases and J shed 3 bases, with 13 bases lying between them. The CDR3 contains 12 residues. Sequencing used immunoSEQ multiplex PCR; TCRdb keeps in-frame clones, though not all of them. The sample carries some 84,000 clones, nearly 90% recorded once. Material: CD4+ or CD8+ T cells sorted from blood, obtained in a trial of the OX40 agonist ivuxolimab. The chain is built from TRBV30 and TRBJ1-1; no reliable D call. The origin of this receptor is an adult with an advanced solid tumor such as melanoma, head and neck, liver or kidney cancer. The DNA of the CDR3 is TGTGCCCACCTTGCTGGGGACACTGAAGCTTTCTTT. Protein: CAHLAGDTEAFF.